Listed below are T cell receptor beta chains from one sample, sequenced in a study of long-term antiretroviral therapy in people with HIV. Clones were sequenced by immunoSEQ multiplex PCR, and TCRdb holds only the in-frame ones, with some missing. The sample carries tens of thousands of clones, approximately 81% recorded once. The sequences come from unsorted PBMCs, collected just over 2.7 years before starting antiretroviral therapy. These receptors were taken from a woman in her twenties or thirties with HIV. The CDR3 runs from the conserved cysteine through the conserved F or W. The order of the fields is V gene, D gene, J gene, clone size, CDR3 DNA, CDR3 protein. A D gene is named only where the DNA matches it firmly. Clone size is given for some rows only: seen once, a few or many times, or a class if the clone is expanded.

V: TRBV28
D: TRBD1
J: TRBJ1-1
size: -
DNA: TGTGCCAGCAGTTCGACAGGGGAGGTAACTGAAGCTTTCTTT
CDR3: CASSSTGEVTEAFF

V: TRBV5-1
D: -
J: TRBJ1-1
size: -
DNA: TGCGCCAGCAGCTTGAATAGGGCAGGGAGGGCTGAAGCTTTCTTT
CDR3: CASSLNRAGRAEAFF

V: TRBV7-2
D: TRBD1
J: TRBJ2-6
size: -
DNA: TGTGCCAGCAGCTCAAAGGACAGGGTAAACTATGGGGCCAACGTCCTGACTTTC
CDR3: CASSSKDRVNYGANVLTF

V: TRBV5-6
D: -
J: TRBJ2-5
size: -
DNA: TGTGCCAGCAGCTCGGCGAGGGGGGCAGAGACCCAGTACTTC
CDR3: CASSSARGAETQYF

V: TRBV5-1
D: -
J: TRBJ1-2
size: -
DNA: TGCGCCAGCAGCTTCGACATGGACTATGGCTACACCTTC
CDR3: CASSFDMDYGYTF

V: TRBV4-2
D: -
J: TRBJ2-4
size: -
DNA: TGTGCCAGCAGCCAAGAATGGGACGGGCTGGACATTCAGTACTTC
CDR3: CASSQEWDGLDIQYF

V: TRBV7-9
D: -
J: TRBJ1-1
size: -
DNA: TGTGCCAGCAGCTTTTCAGCAGATGAAGCTTTCTTT
CDR3: CASSFSADEAFF

V: TRBV6-6
D: -
J: TRBJ1-2
size: -
DNA: TGTGCCAGCACCAAGTTCGGGGACACCTATGGCTACACCTTC
CDR3: CASTKFGDTYGYTF

V: TRBV27
D: TRBD1
J: TRBJ2-3
size: few
DNA: TGTGCCAGCAGTCCCGGGACAGGGGGCTATACAGATACGCAGTATTTT
CDR3: CASSPGTGGYTDTQYF

V: TRBV9
D: -
J: TRBJ2-2
size: few
DNA: TGTGCCAGCAGTGGGGGAGGTACCGGGGAGCTGTTTTTT
CDR3: CASSGGGTGELFF

V: TRBV4-2
D: TRBD1
J: TRBJ1-5
size: -
DNA: TGTGCCAGCAGCCAAGTAGGAACAGGGGGGAATCAGCCCCAGCATTTT
CDR3: CASSQVGTGGNQPQHF

V: TRBV5-1
D: -
J: TRBJ2-5
size: -
DNA: TGCGCCAGCAGCTTGGATGGGACTTACAGGGAGACCCAGTACTTC
CDR3: CASSLDGTYRETQYF

V: TRBV7-3
D: -
J: TRBJ2-5
size: -
DNA: TGTGCCAGCAGCCGGAGCGGCCAAGAGACCCAGTACTTC
CDR3: CASSRSGQETQYF

V: TRBV18
D: TRBD1
J: TRBJ2-3
size: -
DNA: TGTGCCAGCTCACCGGGACAGCGCACAGATACGCAGTATTTT
CDR3: CASSPGQRTDTQYF

V: TRBV10-3
D: TRBD1
J: TRBJ1-1
size: -
DNA: TGTGCCACTCGACATTCCGGGACAGGGGGCACTGAAGCTTTCTTT
CDR3: CATRHSGTGGTEAFF

V: TRBV9
D: -
J: TRBJ1-3
size: -
DNA: TGTGCCAGCAGCGGCCGGGATCAAGAATTT
CDR3: CASSGRDQEF

V: TRBV6-1
D: TRBD2
J: TRBJ2-3
size: -
DNA: TGTGCCAGCAGTGAAAAGCGGGGGGGCCTTGTGACAGATACGCAGTATTTT
CDR3: CASSEKRGGLVTDTQYF

V: TRBV10-3
D: -
J: TRBJ2-2
size: -
DNA: TGTGCCATCAGTGAGTTGACCGGGGACACCGGGGAGCTGTTTTTT
CDR3: CAISELTGDTGELFF

V: TRBV2
D: -
J: TRBJ1-6
size: -
DNA: TGTGCCAGCAGGGCACCGAATTCACCCCTCCACTTT
CDR3: CASRAPNSPLHF

V: TRBV5-1
D: -
J: TRBJ1-1
size: -
DNA: TGCGCCAGCAGCTCCACGGAAATGAACACTGAAGCTTTCTTT
CDR3: CASSSTEMNTEAFF

V: TRBV30
D: -
J: TRBJ1-3
size: -
DNA: TGTGCCTGGTGGAAAGTCGGAAACACCATATATTTT
CDR3: CAWWKVGNTIYF

V: TRBV7-8
D: -
J: TRBJ1-5
size: -
DNA: TGTGCCAGCAGTTCTGGGTGGGATCAGCCCCAGCATTTT
CDR3: CASSSGWDQPQHF

V: TRBV27
D: TRBD1
J: TRBJ1-1
size: -
DNA: TGTGCCAGCAGTTTAGCCACCGGGACAGGGGGCACTGAAGCTTTCTTT
CDR3: CASSLATGTGGTEAFF

V: TRBV6-6
D: TRBD1
J: TRBJ1-1
size: -
DNA: TGTGCCAGCAGTTCAGGGGGCCTGAACACTGAAGCTTTCTTT
CDR3: CASSSGGLNTEAFF

V: TRBV5-1
D: -
J: TRBJ2-7
size: -
DNA: TGCGCCAGCAGCTCGCCAGACATCTACTACGAGCAGTACTTC
CDR3: CASSSPDIYYEQYF

V: TRBV19
D: -
J: TRBJ2-2
size: -
DNA: TGTGCCAGTAGTAGCGGGCGGGGCACCGGGGAGCTGTTTTTT
CDR3: CASSSGRGTGELFF